This T cell receptor beta chain stems from a study of Tregs in tolerant kidney transplant recipients. Study-wide context: Sorting of CD4+CD25+CD127- cells followed approximately three-day belatacept mixed lymphocyte reactions, sometimes with roughly 5-day graft donor restimulation. Recipient cells were told from donor cells by antibody staining.

Germline assignment: CDR1 SGHRS and CDR2 YFSETQ. The CDR3 runs to 14 residues. V shed 4 bases and J 5 bases; nucleotides not matched to a gene: 5. Using immunoSEQ multiplex PCR, the repertoire was profiled, and TCRdb retains in-frame clones only, with some absent. Here the sample spans more than 25,000 clones, 65% to 85% being singletons. Concerning this clone: The antigen is unknown.

General study results and limits: This study did not directly address biological reproducibility.

The source material was Tregs from blood cultured with allogeneic cells. J is TRBJ2-5 and V is TRBV5-1; 10 nucleotides align to TRBD1. This TCR came from a human donor in good health. The CDR3 here is CASSPGQGTETQYF. In nucleotides, the CDR3 is TGCGCCAGCAGCCCGGGACAGGGGACGGAGACCCAGTACTTC.